What follows are 30 T cell receptor beta chains derived from one specimen sequenced in a study of T cells expressing NK-cell markers. Reprocessing the 5' RACE reads, TCRdb reports a single entry for every CDR3 protein and omits DNA. The sample table sets out 120,000 to 150,000 distinct CDR3 sequences. The sample was blood T cells: a sorted CD56 or NKG2C T cell subset, CD4+ or CD8+ T cells, or bulk PBMC T cells (not recorded which). Receptor source: a man between 18 and 29 years old in good health.

This chain links TRBV11-2 with TRBJ1-1; TCRdb gives TRBD1 as the D gene, but with no DNA this cannot be confirmed. Germline V gene data show CDR1 as SGHAT and CDR2 as FQNNGV. This CDR3 region has 15 residues. CDR3 residues: CASSHYRGPNTEAFF.

This chain uses TRBV5-6 with TRBJ1-1; lacking DNA, the TRBD1 call made by TCRdb goes unchecked. The CDR3 contains 17 residues. The germline gives CDR1 SGHDT, CDR2 YYEEEE. The CDR3 here is CASSKEGQQGLNTEAFF. Variable domain in full (rest from reference TRBV5-6 and TRBJ1-1): DAGVTQSPTHLIKTRGQQVTLRCSPKSGHDTVSWYQQALGQGPQFIFQYYEEEERQRGNFPDRFSGHQFPNYSSELNVNALLLGDSALYLCASSKEGQQGLNTEAFFGQGTRLTVV.

The rearrangement links TRBV11-2 to TRBJ2-5; the TRBD1 assignment by TCRdb is unverifiable without DNA. Germline assignment: CDR1 SGHAT and CDR2 FQNNGV. This CDR3 contains 16 residues. The CDR3 spells CASSPGVTGLGETQYF.

The chain joins TRBV6-1 to TRBJ2-1; TCRdb's D call, TRBD1, is unchecked because there is no DNA. This CDR3 spans 15 amino acids. Germline-derived CDR1 and CDR2 are MNHNS and SASEGT. CDR3 residues: CASSDDLGGYNEQFF.

The genes are TRBV2 and TRBJ2-7; the TCRdb D gene call, TRBD1, has no DNA to confirm it. Per germline, CDR1 SNHLY and CDR2 FYNNEI. The CDR3 totals 15 residues. The CDR3 sequence is CASSESGRALTEQYF.

CDR3 sequence: CASTYLGGLAGEETQYF. The chain carries TRBV6-1 and TRBJ2-5; as DNA is missing, the TRBD2 call by TCRdb cannot be tested. Looked up from germline, CDR1 is MNHNS and CDR2 is SASEGT. CDR3 length equals 17 residues.

The genes are TRBV12-3 or TRBV12-4 and TRBJ1-1; TCRdb proposes TRBD1, but this gene call is untestable without DNA. The CDR3 loop spans 14 amino acids. The CDR3 is CASSMTGTNTEAFF.

The chain links TRBV4-3 to TRBJ2-4; TCRdb selects TRBD2, and the lack of DNA leaves this call unchecked. CDR3 length: 14 amino acids. The germline CDR1 and CDR2 sequences are LGHNA and YSLEER. The chain's CDR3 is CASSQGALESIQYF.

V is TRBV20-1 and J is TRBJ1-5. Germline V gene sequence: CDR1 DFQATT, CDR2 SNEGSKA (reference sequence). CDR3 length: 15 amino acids. The chain's CDR3 is CSARDPTTRDQPQHF.

The J gene is TRBJ2-1, the V gene TRBV27; the TRBD2 assignment by TCRdb is unverifiable without DNA. CDR1 is MNHEY and CDR2 is SMNVEV in the germline V gene (reference sequence). This CDR3 comprises 15 residues. The CDR3 loop is CASSELAGVDNEQFF.

V usage is TRBV4-1 and J usage is TRBJ2-1; checking the TCRdb D call of TRBD1 is not possible without DNA. This CDR3 spans 14 amino acids. The germline CDR1 and CDR2 sequences are MGHRA and YSYEKL. This CDR3 reads CASSQVKGANEQFF.

The chain is built from TRBV3-1 and TRBJ1-1; TCRdb names TRBD1, which stays unverified in the absence of DNA. Germline V lookup: CDR1 LGHDT, CDR2 YNNKEL (reference sequence). CDR3 length: 17 residues. The CDR3: CASSQALMGATDTEAFF.

The chain carries TRBV20-1 and TRBJ2-7; TCRdb calls TRBD1, which cannot be checked without DNA. CDR1 is DFQATT, CDR2 SNEGSKA, per germline (reference sequence). This CDR3 has 14 residues. The CDR3 spells CSATSGQGAYEQYF.

The CDR3 region is CASRYDRGDEQFF. The V gene is TRBV5-1, the J gene TRBJ2-1; TCRdb's assignment of TRBD1 cannot be checked, as there is no DNA. The CDR3 runs 13 residues. Germline CDR1 SGHRS, CDR2 YFSETQ. The full variable domain, its missing parts supplied by reference TRBV5-1 and TRBJ2-1, is KAGVTQTPRYLIKTRGQQVTLSCSPISGHRSVSWYQQTPGQGLQFLFEYFSETQRNKGNFPGRFSGRQFSNSRSEMNVSTLELGDSALYLCASRYDRGDEQFFGPGTRLTVL.

The chain combines TRBV7-8 with TRBJ2-6; TCRdb reports TRBD2, a call that lacks DNA to check it against. The CDR3 contains 16 residues. From germline, CDR1 is SGHVS and CDR2 FQNEAQ. CDR3 sequence: CASSPTAGSGANVLTF.

V is TRBV29-1 and J is TRBJ2-2; there is no DNA to check the TCRdb D call of TRBD1. Germline assignment: CDR1 SQVTM and CDR2 ANQGSEA. The CDR3 loop spans 15 amino acids. The CDR3 reads CSAHLRDRATGELFF.

This chain joins TRBV28 and TRBJ2-7; TCRdb proposes TRBD1, but this gene call is untestable without DNA. Per germline, CDR1 MDHEN and CDR2 SYDVKM. This CDR3 is 20 amino acids long. The CDR3 is CASSHPLDREKERGPYEQYF. The whole variable domain, remainder taken from reference TRBV28 and TRBJ2-7, is DVKVTQSSRYLVKRTGEKVFLECVQDMDHENMFWYRQDPGLGLRLIYFSYDVKMKEKGDIPEGYSVSREKKERFSLILESASTNQTSMYLCASSHPLDREKERGPYEQYFGPGTRLTVT.

The chain has TRBV5-1 and TRBJ2-1. CDR3 size: 12 residues. The germline CDR1 and CDR2 sequences are SGHRS and YFSETQ. Here the CDR3 reads CASSLVKDEQFF.

The chain recombines TRBV10-3 with TRBJ2-1; TCRdb's D call, TRBD2, is unchecked because there is no DNA. This CDR3 spans 13 amino acids. Germline assignment: CDR1 ENHRY and CDR2 SYGVKD. The CDR3 sequence: CANSGREGNEQFF.

The V call is TRBV27, the J call TRBJ2-7. The CDR3 contains 13 residues. Germline CDR1 MNHEY, CDR2 SMNVEV (reference sequence). The CDR3 region is CASADYLDYEQYF.

The chain employs TRBV27 and TRBJ2-1; without DNA, the TCRdb call of TRBD2 cannot be checked. This CDR3 spans 15 amino acids. CDR1 is MNHEY and CDR2 is SMNVEV in the germline V gene (reference sequence). This chain's CDR3 is CASSPGTSSAREQFF.

The chain is built from TRBV11-3 and TRBJ2-7. From germline, CDR1 is SGHNT and CDR2 YENEEA. The CDR3 covers 15 residues. The CDR3 sequence is CASSPTDRGYYEQYF.

This chain links TRBV12-3 or TRBV12-4 with TRBJ2-2; TCRdb's D gene call, TRBD2, goes unchecked for lack of DNA. The CDR3 contains 18 residues. CDR3: CASSPGLAGGGSTGELFF.

V is TRBV30 and J is TRBJ1-4; TCRdb reports TRBD1, a call that lacks DNA to check it against. The CDR3 totals 14 residues. Germline V gene sequence: CDR1 GTSNPN, CDR2 SVGIG (reference sequence). CDR3 sequence reads: CAWSEGLSNEKLFF.

This chain uses TRBV19 with TRBJ2-1. Germline V gene lookup returns CDR1 LNHDA and CDR2 SQIVND (reference sequence). The CDR3 is 15 residues long. The CDR3 region is CASRRVREGLNEQFF.

The chain uses TRBV5-5 and TRBJ2-1; the TRBD2 assignment by TCRdb is unverifiable without DNA. The germline V gene encodes CDR1 SGHKS and CDR2 YYEKEE (reference sequence). CDR3 size: 16 residues. The CDR3 region is CASTHSGPSGYNEQFF.

The chain joins TRBV6-6 to TRBJ1-1; TCRdb selects TRBD1, and the lack of DNA leaves this call unchecked. CDR3 size: 12 residues. Germline V gives CDR1 MNHNY, CDR2 SVGAGI (reference sequence). The CDR3 is CASLNQGPEAFF.

The CDR3: CASSLVPEETQYF. The J gene is TRBJ2-5, the V gene TRBV12-3 or TRBV12-4. The CDR3 extends over 13 amino acids.

This chain joins TRBV6-5 and TRBJ1-3. CDR1 is MNHEY and CDR2 is SVGAGI in the germline V gene. There are 15 residues in the CDR3. The CDR3 protein is CASSYGESSGNTIYF.

J is TRBJ2-1 and V is TRBV5-5. In germline, CDR1 is SGHKS, CDR2 YYEKEE (reference sequence). The CDR3 covers 11 residues. CDR3 sequence: CASTISNEQFF.